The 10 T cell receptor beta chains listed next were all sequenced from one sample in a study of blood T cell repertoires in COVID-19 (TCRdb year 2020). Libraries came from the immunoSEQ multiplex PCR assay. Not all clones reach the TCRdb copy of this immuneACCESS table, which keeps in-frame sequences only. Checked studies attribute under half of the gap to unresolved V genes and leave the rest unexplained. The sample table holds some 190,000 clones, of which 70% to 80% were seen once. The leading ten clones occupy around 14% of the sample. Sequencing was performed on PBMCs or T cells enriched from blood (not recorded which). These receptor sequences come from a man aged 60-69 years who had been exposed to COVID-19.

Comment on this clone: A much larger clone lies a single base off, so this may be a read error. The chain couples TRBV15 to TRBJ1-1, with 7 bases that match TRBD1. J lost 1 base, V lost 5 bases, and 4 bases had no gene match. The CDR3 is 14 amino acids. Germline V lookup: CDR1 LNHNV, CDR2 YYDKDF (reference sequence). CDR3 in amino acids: CATSSRQGNTEAFF. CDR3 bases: TGTGCCACCAGCTCCCGACAGGGGAACACTGAAGCTTTCTTT.

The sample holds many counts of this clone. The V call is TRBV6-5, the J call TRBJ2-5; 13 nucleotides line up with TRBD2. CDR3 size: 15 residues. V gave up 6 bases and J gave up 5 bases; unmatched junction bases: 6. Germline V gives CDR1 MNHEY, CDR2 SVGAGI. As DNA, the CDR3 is TGTGCCAGCAGCCCAACTAGCGGGAGGGGGGAGACCCAGTACTTC. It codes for CASSPTSGRGETQYF.

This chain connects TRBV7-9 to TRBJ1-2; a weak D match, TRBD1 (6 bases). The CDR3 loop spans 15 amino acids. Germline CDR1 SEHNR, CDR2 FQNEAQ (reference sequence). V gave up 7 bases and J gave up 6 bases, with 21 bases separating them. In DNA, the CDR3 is TGTGCCAGCATCCCATACCGTACAGGGAGTGATGGCTACACCTTC. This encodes CASIPYRTGSDGYTF.

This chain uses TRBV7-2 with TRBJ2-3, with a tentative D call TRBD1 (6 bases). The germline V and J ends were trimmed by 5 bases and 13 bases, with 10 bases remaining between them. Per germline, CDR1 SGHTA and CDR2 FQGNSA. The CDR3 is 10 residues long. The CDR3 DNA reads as TGTGCCAGCAGCCGTGGGGGCGAGTATTTT. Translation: CASSRGGEYF. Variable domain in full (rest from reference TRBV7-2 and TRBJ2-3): GAGVSQSPSNKVTEKGKDVELRCDPISGHTALYWYRQSLGQGLEFLIYFQGNSAPDKSGLPSDRFSAERTGGSVSTLTIQRTQQEDSAVYLCASSRGGEYFGPGTRLTVL.

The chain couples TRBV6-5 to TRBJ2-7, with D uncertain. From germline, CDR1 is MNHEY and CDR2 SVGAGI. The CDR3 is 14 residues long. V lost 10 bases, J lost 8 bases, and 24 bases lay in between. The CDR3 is CATIPGPDLRKQYF. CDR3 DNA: TGTGCCACCATACCAGGTCCCGATCTAAGGAAGCAGTACTTC.

The CDR3 coding sequence is TGTGCCAGCAGCCTTATATCCGTCTCTGGAAACACCATATATTTT. Protein: CASSLISVSGNTIYF. The V gene is TRBV3-1 (or the pseudogene TRBV3-2), the J gene TRBJ1-3; D unresolved. The CDR3 contains 15 residues. Germline CDR1 is LGHDT and CDR2 is YNNKEL (reference sequence). V dropped 4 bases and J dropped 0 bases, with 10 bases sitting between them.

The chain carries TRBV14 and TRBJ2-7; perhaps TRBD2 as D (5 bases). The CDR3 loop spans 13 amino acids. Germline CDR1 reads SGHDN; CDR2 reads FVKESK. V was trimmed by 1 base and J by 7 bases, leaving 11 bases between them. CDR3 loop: CASSQAIEGEQYF. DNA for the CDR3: TGTGCCAGCAGCCAAGCCATTGAGGGAGAGCAGTACTTC.

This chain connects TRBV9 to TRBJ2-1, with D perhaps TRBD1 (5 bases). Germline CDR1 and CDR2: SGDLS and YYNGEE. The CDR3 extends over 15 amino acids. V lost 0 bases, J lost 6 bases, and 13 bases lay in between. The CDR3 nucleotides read TGTGCCAGCAGCGTAGTAGTGGGGCTGGGCAATGAGCAGTTCTTC. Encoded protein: CASSVVVGLGNEQFF.

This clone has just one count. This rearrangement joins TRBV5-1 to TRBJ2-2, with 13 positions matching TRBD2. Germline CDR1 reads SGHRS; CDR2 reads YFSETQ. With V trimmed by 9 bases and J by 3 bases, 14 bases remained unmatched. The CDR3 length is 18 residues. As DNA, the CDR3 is TGCGCCAATCTCGACGGACTAGCGGGAGCCTTTGACACCGGGGAGCTGTTTTTT. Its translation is CANLDGLAGAFDTGELFF. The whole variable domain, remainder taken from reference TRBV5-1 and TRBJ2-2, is KAGVTQTPRYLIKTRGQQVTLSCSPISGHRSVSWYQQTPGQGLQFLFEYFSETQRNKGNFPGRFSGRQFSNSRSEMNVSTLELGDSALYLCANLDGLAGAFDTGELFFGEGSRLTVL.

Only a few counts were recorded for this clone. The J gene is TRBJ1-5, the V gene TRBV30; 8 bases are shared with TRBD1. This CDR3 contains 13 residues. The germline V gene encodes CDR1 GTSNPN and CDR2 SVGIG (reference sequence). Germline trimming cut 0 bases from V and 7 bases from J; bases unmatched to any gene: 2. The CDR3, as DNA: TGTGCCTGGAGTGTATCAGGGGGCCAGCCCCAGCATTTT. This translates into CAWSVSGGQPQHF.